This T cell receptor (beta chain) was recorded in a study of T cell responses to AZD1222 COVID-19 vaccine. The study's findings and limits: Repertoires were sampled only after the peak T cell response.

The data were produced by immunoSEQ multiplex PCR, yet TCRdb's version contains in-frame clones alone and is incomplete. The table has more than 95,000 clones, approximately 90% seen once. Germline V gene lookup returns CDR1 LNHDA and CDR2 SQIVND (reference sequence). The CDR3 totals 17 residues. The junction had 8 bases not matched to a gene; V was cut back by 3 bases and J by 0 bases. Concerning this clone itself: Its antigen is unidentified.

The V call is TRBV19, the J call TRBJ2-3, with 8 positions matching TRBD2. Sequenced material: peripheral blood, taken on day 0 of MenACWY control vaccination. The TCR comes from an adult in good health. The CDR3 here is CASSITGVAGSTDTQYF. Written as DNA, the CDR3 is TGTGCCAGTAGTATTACCGGGGTAGCGGGAAGCACAGATACGCAGTATTTT.